These T cell receptor beta chains were read from a single sample in a study of T cells in Graves' hyperthyroidism and ophthalmopathy. TCRdb reprocessed the multiplex PCR reads with MiXCR, giving one entry per CDR3 protein. There are around 570,000 distinct CDR3 sequences in the sample; roughly 21% occur only once, and 40% to 50% lies in the top ten. The sample consisted of blood. All receptors come from a man aged 35 to 55 with Graves' ophthalmopathy. The CDR3 runs from the conserved cysteine through the conserved F or W. D genes are given only for firm matches. Not every row has a clone size; where given, it reads once, few, many or a size class.

TRBV28	12	-	-	TRBJ2-7	CASSLVLYEQYF	TGTGCCAGCAGCTTGGTCCTCTACGAGCAGTACTTC
TRBV3-1	13	many	-	TRBJ1-1	CASSQDKVTGAFF	TGTGCCAGCAGCCAAGATAAGGTGACAGGAGCTTTCTTT
TRBV2	15	-	-	TRBJ1-1	CASSERFLRATEAFF	TGTGCCAGCAGTGAAAGGTTCCTGAGGGCCACTGAAGCTTTCTTT
TRBV6-2/TRBV6-3	16	-	TRBD2	TRBJ2-1	CASSLPGGSSYNEQFF	TGTGCCAGCAGTTTACCGGGGGGTTCTTCCTACAATGAGCAGTTCTTC
TRBV30	15	many	TRBD1	TRBJ1-1	CAADPGGQRGTEAFF	TGTGCCGCCGACCCTGGGGGACAGAGGGGGACTGAAGCTTTCTTT
TRBV11-2	14	-	-	TRBJ2-7	CASSSPAGAGRMGF	TGTGCCAGCAGCTCCCCGGCGGGCGCAGGCAGAATGGGCTTC
TRBV7-6	16	many	TRBD1	TRBJ2-2	CASSLAGGLGTGELFF	TGTGCCAGCAGCCTGGCAGGGGGCTTGGGCACCGGGGAGCTGTTTTTT
TRBV6-1	12	few	-	TRBJ1-2	CASSEQFHGYTF	TGTGCCAGCAGTGAACAGTTCCATGGCTACACCTTC
TRBV18	15	-	-	TRBJ1-3	CASSGTTSSGNTIYF	TGTGCCAGCTCAGGGACGACGAGCTCTGGAAACACCATATATTTT
TRBV7-2	13	few	-	TRBJ1-6	CASSFGGNSPLHF	TGTGCCAGCAGCTTCGGGGGGAATTCACCCCTCCACTTT
TRBV6-4	13	-	-	TRBJ2-1	CASSQGSTSQQFF	TGTGCCAGCAGTCAAGGGTCTACCTCCCAGCAGTTCTTC
TRBV6-1	11	-	-	TRBJ2-1	CASCLVNEQFF	TGTGCCAGTTGCCTAGTCAATGAGCAGTTCTTC